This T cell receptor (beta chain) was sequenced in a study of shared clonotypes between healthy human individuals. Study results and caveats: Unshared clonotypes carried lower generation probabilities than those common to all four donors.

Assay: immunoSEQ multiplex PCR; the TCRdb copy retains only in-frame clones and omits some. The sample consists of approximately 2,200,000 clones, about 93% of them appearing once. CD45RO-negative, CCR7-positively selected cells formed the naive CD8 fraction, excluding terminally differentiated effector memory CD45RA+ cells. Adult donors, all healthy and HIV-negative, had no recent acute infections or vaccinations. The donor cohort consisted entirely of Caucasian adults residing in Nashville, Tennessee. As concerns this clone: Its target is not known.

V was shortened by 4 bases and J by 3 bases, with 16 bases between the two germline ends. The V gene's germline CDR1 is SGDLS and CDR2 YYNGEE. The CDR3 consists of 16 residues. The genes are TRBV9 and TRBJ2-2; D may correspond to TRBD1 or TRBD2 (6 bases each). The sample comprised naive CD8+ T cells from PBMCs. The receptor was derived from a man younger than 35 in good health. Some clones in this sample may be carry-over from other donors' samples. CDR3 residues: CASSTRGGIDTGELFF. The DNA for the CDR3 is TGTGCCAGCAGCACTCGAGGGGGGATCGACACCGGGGAGCTGTTTTTT.